The T cell receptor beta chain described here comes from a study of shared clonotypes between healthy human individuals. Overall study context: Two female and a few male donors aged 18 to 49 were enrolled.

With 5 bases removed from V and 4 bases from J, the gap between germline ends came to 14 bases. Germline assignment: CDR1 SQVTM and CDR2 ANQGSEA. The CDR3 length is 13 residues. Findings and limits, study-wide: Clonotype sharing among donors, it was expected, would be affected by sequencing depth.

In regard to this clone: Antigen: not known.

Investigators spread the genomic DNA of each subset evenly over several immunoSEQ plates. Sequenced by immunoSEQ multiplex PCR; TCRdb stores in-frame clones only, minus some. In the table there are around 2.3 million clones, approximately 94% of which are singletons. The sample was naive CD4+ T cells sorted from blood. The subset denotes: CD45RA+ positively selected. The V call is TRBV29-1, the J call TRBJ1-2; D unresolved. The clonotype was recovered from a man aged 18 to 29 in good health. CDR3 region: CSVQEGFFYGYTF. CDR3 bases: TGCAGCGTTCAGGAGGGTTTTTTCTATGGCTACACCTTC.